This T cell receptor beta chain was identified during a study of T cells in Graves' hyperthyroidism and ophthalmopathy (dated by TCRdb to about 2019). For the study in its entirety: Peripheral blood samples were taken at initial diagnosis, before any treatment was given. To identify TCR V-J signatures that set the groups apart, the researchers used a discovery cohort of about a hundred patients, made up of 43 with Graves' ophthalmopathy and around 58 with stable Graves' hyperthyroidism. Prospective prediction of ophthalmopathy was tested in an independent validation cohort of under 20 hyperthyroidism patients and approximately 17 patients who later progressed to ophthalmopathy. The roughly 91 discovery patients were randomly split 7:3 into training and test sets. In over five Graves' hyperthyroidism patients, the study also compared T-cell repertoires from thyroid tissue with T-cell repertoires from blood. After sampling, hyperthyroidism patients received methimazole starting at 30 mg daily, and ophthalmopathy patients received high-dose intravenous methylprednisolone. According to the paper, TCR Vbeta CDR3 sequencing was carried out on over 130 peripheral blood samples, which came from more than 40 ophthalmopathy, fewer than 80 hyperthyroidism and about 17 progressor patients. Overall study outcomes, separate from this receptor: Sample size was not statistically predetermined, and blinding of investigators to group allocation was not performed. A 13 V-J signature model separated ophthalmopathy from stable hyperthyroidism, with around 88% sensitivity and approximately 81% specificity in cross-validation and 80%/75% in testing. Blood samples also contained most of the expanded thyroid clonotypes (frequency above 0.001), which suggests that blood repertoires may reflect thyroid immune responses. In validation, the model predicted progression to ophthalmopathy with around 71% sensitivity and around 72% specificity, a median of around six months before onset.

This clonotype was found a few times. Its cognate antigen has yet to be identified. No base quality values were provided; no much bigger clone lies one nucleotide off. The TCR beta CDR3 regions were amplified from RNA transcripts. For the first round of RT-PCR on the TCR CDR3, the HTBI primer set was used together with the Qiagen OneStep RT-PCR kit. A second multiplex PCR round built the libraries, followed by size selection and purification. The libraries were sequenced on an Illumina HiSeq2000 using paired-end 100 bp reads. Regarding the original processing steps: SOAPnuke was used to process the raw data, with reads discarded if the reads contained adapters or uncalled bases, had a mean Phred below 15, or lacked an exact constant-primer or identifier match. High-quality paired reads were merged using COPE v1.2.5, and each unique nucleotide sequence was defined as a clonotype. MiTCR v1.1 was used to align the clonotypes against IMGT TRBV, TRBD and TRBJ reference segments. The analysis included only V-J combinations with a frequency above 0.0001, which together covered roughly 99% of the repertoires. A TCS score was defined as the ratio of F50 (clonal expansion) to E x V (chaos), with BLOSUM62-based TCRdist applied between CDR3 peptides within each V-J. Welch's t-statistics and random forest reduced roughly 500 V-J features to about 13, which were used in a naive Bayes classifier (R e1071). TCRdb's own reprocessing of the public reads used fastp at Q25 and MiXCR and kept productive beta chains. A single entry per CDR3 protein holds the most common genes and DNA from its merged rows. TCRdb's processing, not the authors' own work, is the source of the V and J calls. This sample has some 760,000 distinct CDR3 sequences in its table, and 11% to 15% of those were observed once. 9.5% to 13% of the sample is taken by the ten largest.

The CDR3 runs 15 amino acids, cysteine and phenylalanine included. Only CDR3 DNA remains: 45 bases, in frame from the first base. V sheds 3 bases and J sheds 6 bases, leaving 17 bases between their ends. From the germline V gene, CDR1 is SGHTA and CDR2 is FQGNSA. Stable Graves' hyperthyroidism was defined as no progression to ophthalmopathy during 18 months of follow-up. The hyperthyroidism patients were between 18 and 65 years old and newly diagnosed, with a disease duration of less than 2 months. Exclusion was applied to patients with uncontrolled infections, other autoimmune diseases, pregnancy or lactation. Diagnoses were established on the basis of clinical symptoms, serum thyroxine and TRAb, thyroid ultrasound, and orbital computed tomography. PBMCs were separated from about 10 ml of fresh peripheral blood using Ficoll-Paque density gradient centrifugation. Total RNA was extracted using Trizol reagent, and RNA quality was assessed on an Agilent 2100 Bioanalyzer.

The TCR comes from a woman aged 18-29 years with Graves' hyperthyroidism. This chain is built from TRBV7-2 and TRBJ1-1, and perhaps TRBD1 as D gene, on 5 matching bases. Sequences were obtained from blood. The base sequence is TGTGCCAGCAGCTTTGTGCGGGGGGGTAGGGCTGAAGCTTTCTTT. This sequence encodes CASSFVRGGRAEAFF.